The rows below give T cell receptor beta chains drawn from one sample of a study of beta chain features in type 1 diabetes. Repertoires were generated with immunoSEQ multiplex PCR, while TCRdb's copy carries only in-frame clones and drops some. The data contain a few hundred thousand clones, approximately 15% of them singletons. Sequenced material: naive CD4+ T cells from blood. These receptors were obtained from a man between 18 and 35 years old with type 1 diabetes. Each CDR3 is given with its conserved first and last residue. The D gene is left open where the match is weak. Part of the rows lack a size; the others show once, few, many or a class for expanded clones.

abundance	len	d_gene	j_gene	v_gene	CDR3nt	CDR3aa
NA	12	NA	TRBJ1-1	TRBV18	TGTGCCAGCTCACCTGTGGACAAGGCGGCTTTCTTT	CASSPVDKAAFF
few	14	TRBD1	TRBJ2-5	TRBV19	TGTGCCAGTAGTCCTGACAGGGGTTTCAAGACCCAGTACTTC	CASSPDRGFKTQYF
few	14	TRBD1	TRBJ2-7	TRBV7-6	TGTGCCAGCAGCTTCCCGGACAGGGGAGGCGAGCAGTACTTC	CASSFPDRGGEQYF
NA	13	NA	TRBJ2-3	TRBV30	TGTGCCTGGAGTGTACTGGTATCAGATACGCAGTATTTT	CAWSVLVSDTQYF
NA	16	TRBD1	TRBJ2-2	TRBV4-3	TGCGCCAGCAGCCCCGTCGACAGGGAGAACACCGGGGAGCTGTTTTTT	CASSPVDRENTGELFF
NA	13	NA	TRBJ2-7	TRBV28	TGTGCCAGCAGTAGCGACAGGAACTACGAGCAGTACTTC	CASSSDRNYEQYF
few	17	NA	TRBJ1-1	TRBV19	TGTGCCAGTAGTAAGTTCCCAGGGATCCGGATGAACACTGAAGCTTTCTTT	CASSKFPGIRMNTEAFF
NA	15	TRBD2	TRBJ2-3	TRBV7-2	TGTGCCAGCAGCTCCCGCGGGAGAAATGCAGATACGCAGTATTTT	CASSSRGRNADTQYF
NA	15	NA	TRBJ2-7	TRBV28	TGTGCCAGCAGTTCTCCACCCGGGACTGGGAACGAGCAGTACTTC	CASSSPPGTGNEQYF
NA	12	NA	TRBJ2-7	TRBV18	TGTGCCAGCTCACCAGGTCGCGACGAGCAGTACTTC	CASSPGRDEQYF
NA	14	NA	TRBJ1-4	TRBV5-1	TGCGCCAGCAGCCCCGCGGCAACTAATGAAAAACTGTTTTTT	CASSPAATNEKLFF
NA	17	NA	TRBJ2-1	TRBV5-1	TGCGCCAGCAGCTCTTCCCGCGCCCTAAGCTCCTACAATGAGCAGTTCTTC	CASSSSRALSSYNEQFF
many	13	NA	TRBJ2-1	TRBV4-3	TGCGCCAGCAGCCAAGATTCCGACAATGAGCAGTTCTTC	CASSQDSDNEQFF
few	15	NA	TRBJ1-2	TRBV7-9	TGTGCCAGCAGCGCGGGGCGGCCAGCTAACTATGGCTACACCTTC	CASSAGRPANYGYTF
few	14	TRBD1	TRBJ2-1	TRBV2	TGTGCCAGCAGTGACAGCGACAGGGACAATGAGCAGTTCTTC	CASSDSDRDNEQFF
NA	13	TRBD1	TRBJ1-1	TRBV2	TGTGCCAGCCGACAGGGTAGGAGACCTGAAGCTTTCTTT	CASRQGRRPEAFF
NA	16	TRBD2	TRBJ2-3	TRBV30	TGTGCCTGGGGACTAGCGGGGGAGTCTAGCACAGATACGCAGTATTTT	CAWGLAGESSTDTQYF
NA	17	TRBD2	TRBJ2-3	TRBV7-2	TGTGCCAGCAGCTTAGTCTTGGCGGGGGGGCCCACAGATACGCAGTATTTT	CASSLVLAGGPTDTQYF
NA	13	NA	TRBJ2-1	TRBV18	TGTGCCAGCTCACCACCCAACAACAATGAGCAGTTCTTC	CASSPPNNNEQFF
few	14	TRBD2	TRBJ2-4	TRBV29-1	TGCAGCGCTTCTAGCGGGAGGGCCAATTTGAGACAGTACTTC	CSASSGRANLRQYF
NA	15	TRBD1	TRBJ2-5	TRBV27	TGTGCCAGCAGTTTTATGAGGGGGCGCGGAGAGACCCAGTACTTC	CASSFMRGRGETQYF
NA	12	NA	TRBJ1-1	TRBV29-1	TGCAGCGTTGCTGGGGGGGCAGTTGAAGCTTTCTTT	CSVAGGAVEAFF
once	13	TRBD1	TRBJ2-7	TRBV28	TGTGCCAGCAGTTGGGACAGGACCTACGAGCAGTACTTC	CASSWDRTYEQYF
few	14	TRBD2	TRBJ2-1	TRBV5-1	TGCGCCTGCACTAGCGGGGGGGCCTACAATGAGCAGTTCTTC	CACTSGGAYNEQFF
NA	15	TRBD1	TRBJ2-7	TRBV7-9	TGTGCCAGCAGCTTACCACGACAGGGGGCATGGGAGCAGTACTTC	CASSLPRQGAWEQYF
few	16	TRBD1	TRBJ2-7	TRBV27	TGTGCCAGCAGTTTATCGTGGGACAGGGGGACCTACGAGCAGTACTTC	CASSLSWDRGTYEQYF
NA	14	NA	TRBJ1-4	TRBV30	TGTGCCTGGACCCAAGGACAGAGTAATGAAAAACTGTTTTTT	CAWTQGQSNEKLFF
few	14	NA	TRBJ2-5	TRBV11-2	TGTGCCAGCAGCTTAGTTAGCTTCCAAGAGACCCAGTACTTC	CASSLVSFQETQYF
NA	14	NA	TRBJ2-2	TRBV30	TGTGCCTGGAGTCCCGACTTAAACACCGGGGAGCTGTTTTTT	CAWSPDLNTGELFF
NA	11	NA	TRBJ2-7	TRBV6-6	TGTGCCAGCAGTGAACAGGGCGGGCAGTACTTC	CASSEQGGQYF
few	16	TRBD2	TRBJ2-1	TRBV7-9	TGTGCCAGCAGCTTAGCGGGAGGGCCGGTCAGAAATGAGCAGTTCTTC	CASSLAGGPVRNEQFF
few	14	NA	TRBJ1-1	TRBV15	TGTGCCACCAGCACTACTAGGTCCCTGGGCGAAGCTTTCTTT	CATSTTRSLGEAFF
NA	13	NA	TRBJ1-2	TRBV2	TGTGCCAGCAGTCAGGGGTGGGACTATGGCTACACCTTC	CASSQGWDYGYTF
NA	15	TRBD1	TRBJ2-2	TRBV11-2	TGTGCCAGCAGCTTAAGGGACAGGGGTCCCGGGGAGCTGTTTTTT	CASSLRDRGPGELFF
few	14	TRBD1	TRBJ2-2	TRBV30	TGCACCGGGACAGGGGTCTTGAACACCGGGGAGCTGTTTTTT	CTGTGVLNTGELFF
NA	14	TRBD1	TRBJ2-7	TRBV18	TGTGCCAGCTCACCAGGGACAGGACGCTACGAGCAGTACTTC	CASSPGTGRYEQYF
few	15	NA	TRBJ1-2	TRBV29-1	TGCAGCGTTGTGCCCAGACAGGCAAGGGGGAATGGCTACACCTTC	CSVVPRQARGNGYTF